The entry below describes one T cell receptor (beta chain). Its recognized antigen is unknown. From each donor, a 2.5 ml peripheral blood sample was drawn into PAXgene tubes and stored at -80 degrees C. Without any T cell sorting, total RNA was extracted from whole blood using the PAXgene blood miRNA kit on an automated QIAcube. Peripheral blood from monozygotic twin pairs who were concordant or discordant for inflammatory bowel disease underwent deep TCRalpha and TCRbeta repertoire profiling using unique molecular barcoding. Smoking habits were recorded for all twin pairs, and each individual was classified as a current, former or never smoker. The method was 5' RACE. Preparation of each TCR library used 3,000 to 3,500 ng of total RNA. For each sample, cDNA synthesis was carried out in eight separate reactions using SMARTScribe reverse transcriptase. During cDNA synthesis, template switching introduced unique molecular identifiers that contained a 6-nucleotide sample barcode. TCRalpha and TCRbeta cDNA was amplified by two nested PCRs of roughly 16 and 10 cycles, with bead purification after each PCR. Before amplification, cDNA was treated with uracil DNA-glycosylase and purified using the QIAquick PCR purification kit. The second PCR added Illumina TruSeq-compatible adapters along with sample-specific barcodes. Library quality and concentration were assessed using TapeStation and Qubit, and about 5 ng of each library was pooled. Sequencing of the pooled libraries was done on an Illumina HiSeq2500 single-index Rapid Run using custom sequencing primers and 2 x 100 bp reads. Turning to the authors' computational methods: MiGEC version 1.2.6 was used for UMI-based consensus assembly to correct PCR and sequencing errors. MiXCR version 2.1.1 handled V(D)J alignment, clonotype assembly and CDR3 extraction. To normalise gene usage, clonotype sharing and MAIT/NKT TCR abundance, the top 1000, 10 000 and 20 000 clonotypes in each sample were analysed. Diversity was computed as the inverse Simpson index with the vegan R package after downsampling to 27 000 UMIs. Paired Mann-Whitney U tests were applied to discordant twin pairs, with Benjamini-Hochberg correction for multiple testing. TCRdb reprocessed the reads, so every CDR3 protein sequence counts as one entry and DNA is not shown. The V and J calls come from TCRdb's annotation, not from the publication. The record for this sample contains about 160,000 distinct CDR3 sequences. The ten largest clonotypes hold approximately 2.4% of the sample.

This entry belongs to a study of monozygotic twins with inflammatory bowel disease (dated by TCRdb to about 2019). About the study as a whole: In total, roughly 28 monozygotic twin pairs made up the full study: 19 Danish pairs, all IBD-discordant, plus nine German pairs, of which four were IBD-concordant and five were IBD-discordant. Each individual had, on average, about 151 000 unique TCRalpha sequences and 181 000 unique TCRbeta sequences available for analysis. Disease-associated traits were sought mainly through comparisons between IBD patients and their genetically identical healthy co-twins within discordant pairs. General conclusions and limits of the study: Compared with healthy twins, IBD patients had fewer clonotypes in common with other individuals, a difference most pronounced in patients showing signs of disease activity. Repertoire similarity did not differ between concordant and discordant twins, which could be due to limited statistical power. Measured by the inverse Simpson index, TCRbeta repertoire diversity was lower in IBD patients than in their healthy co-twins. The results gave no support for a single strong signal or clonotype linked to IBD. The analysis was unable to tell apart different T cell subtypes. Background noise and inter-individual variability may have been introduced into the repertoires by the differing immunosuppressive treatments among patients.

The CDR3 goes from the cysteine to the phenylalanine over 18 residues. Only the protein is on record. CDR1 and CDR2, looked up from the germline V gene (reference sequence), are SGHAT and FQDESV. Rearrangement joined TRBV11-1 to TRBJ2-3; TCRdb's D call of TRBD2 is untestable without DNA. The origin of this receptor is a human donor with ulcerative colitis or Crohn's disease, or a healthy co-twin of an affected twin (not recorded which). The source material was blood. CDR3 region: CASSPRFSASGSTDTQYF.